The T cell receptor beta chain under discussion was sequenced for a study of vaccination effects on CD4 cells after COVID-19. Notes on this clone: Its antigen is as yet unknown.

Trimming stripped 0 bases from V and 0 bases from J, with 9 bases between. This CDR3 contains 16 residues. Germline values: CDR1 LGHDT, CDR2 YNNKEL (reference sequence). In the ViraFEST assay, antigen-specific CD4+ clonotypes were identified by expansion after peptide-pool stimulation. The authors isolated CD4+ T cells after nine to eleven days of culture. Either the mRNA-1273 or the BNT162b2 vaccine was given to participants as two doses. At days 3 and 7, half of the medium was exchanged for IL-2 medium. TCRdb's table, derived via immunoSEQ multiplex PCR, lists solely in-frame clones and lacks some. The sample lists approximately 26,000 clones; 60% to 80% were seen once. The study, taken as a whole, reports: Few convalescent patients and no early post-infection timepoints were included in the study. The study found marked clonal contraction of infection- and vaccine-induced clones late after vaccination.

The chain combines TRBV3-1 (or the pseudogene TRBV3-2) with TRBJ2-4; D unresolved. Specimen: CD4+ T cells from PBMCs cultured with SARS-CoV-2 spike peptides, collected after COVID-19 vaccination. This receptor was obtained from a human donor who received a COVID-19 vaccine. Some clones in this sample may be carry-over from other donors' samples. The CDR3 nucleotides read TGTGCCAGCAGCCAAGAAACCCAGATAGCCAAAAACATTCAGTACTTC. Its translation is CASSQETQIAKNIQYF.